Reported below is one T cell receptor (beta chain). CDR1 is SGHDT and CDR2 is YYEEEE in the germline V gene. The CDR3 is 14 amino acids. V was clipped by 1 base and J by 4 bases, with 11 bases between them. This sample stems from a study of T cell responses to AZD1222 COVID-19 vaccine. This table comes from immunoSEQ multiplex PCR, and its TCRdb copy is limited to in-frame clones, with some not included. Seen here are about 100,000 clones, 80% to 90% observed once, and the top ten hold roughly 6.3%. The chain couples TRBV5-6 to TRBJ1-1, with a weak D call TRBD1 (5 bases). The TCR comes from an adult in good health. The sample consisted of peripheral blood, taken on day 0 of AZD1222 vaccination. CDR3 bases: TGTGCCAGCAGCTTGCGGGGACCCAGCACTGAAGCTTTCTTT. This translates into CASSLRGPSTEAFF. Looking up the rest from reference TRBV5-6 and TRBJ1-1 gives the full variable domain: DAGVTQSPTHLIKTRGQQVTLRCSPKSGHDTVSWYQQALGQGPQFIFQYYEEEERQRGNFPDRFSGHQFPNYSSELNVNALLLGDSALYLCASSLRGPSTEAFFGQGTRLTVV.